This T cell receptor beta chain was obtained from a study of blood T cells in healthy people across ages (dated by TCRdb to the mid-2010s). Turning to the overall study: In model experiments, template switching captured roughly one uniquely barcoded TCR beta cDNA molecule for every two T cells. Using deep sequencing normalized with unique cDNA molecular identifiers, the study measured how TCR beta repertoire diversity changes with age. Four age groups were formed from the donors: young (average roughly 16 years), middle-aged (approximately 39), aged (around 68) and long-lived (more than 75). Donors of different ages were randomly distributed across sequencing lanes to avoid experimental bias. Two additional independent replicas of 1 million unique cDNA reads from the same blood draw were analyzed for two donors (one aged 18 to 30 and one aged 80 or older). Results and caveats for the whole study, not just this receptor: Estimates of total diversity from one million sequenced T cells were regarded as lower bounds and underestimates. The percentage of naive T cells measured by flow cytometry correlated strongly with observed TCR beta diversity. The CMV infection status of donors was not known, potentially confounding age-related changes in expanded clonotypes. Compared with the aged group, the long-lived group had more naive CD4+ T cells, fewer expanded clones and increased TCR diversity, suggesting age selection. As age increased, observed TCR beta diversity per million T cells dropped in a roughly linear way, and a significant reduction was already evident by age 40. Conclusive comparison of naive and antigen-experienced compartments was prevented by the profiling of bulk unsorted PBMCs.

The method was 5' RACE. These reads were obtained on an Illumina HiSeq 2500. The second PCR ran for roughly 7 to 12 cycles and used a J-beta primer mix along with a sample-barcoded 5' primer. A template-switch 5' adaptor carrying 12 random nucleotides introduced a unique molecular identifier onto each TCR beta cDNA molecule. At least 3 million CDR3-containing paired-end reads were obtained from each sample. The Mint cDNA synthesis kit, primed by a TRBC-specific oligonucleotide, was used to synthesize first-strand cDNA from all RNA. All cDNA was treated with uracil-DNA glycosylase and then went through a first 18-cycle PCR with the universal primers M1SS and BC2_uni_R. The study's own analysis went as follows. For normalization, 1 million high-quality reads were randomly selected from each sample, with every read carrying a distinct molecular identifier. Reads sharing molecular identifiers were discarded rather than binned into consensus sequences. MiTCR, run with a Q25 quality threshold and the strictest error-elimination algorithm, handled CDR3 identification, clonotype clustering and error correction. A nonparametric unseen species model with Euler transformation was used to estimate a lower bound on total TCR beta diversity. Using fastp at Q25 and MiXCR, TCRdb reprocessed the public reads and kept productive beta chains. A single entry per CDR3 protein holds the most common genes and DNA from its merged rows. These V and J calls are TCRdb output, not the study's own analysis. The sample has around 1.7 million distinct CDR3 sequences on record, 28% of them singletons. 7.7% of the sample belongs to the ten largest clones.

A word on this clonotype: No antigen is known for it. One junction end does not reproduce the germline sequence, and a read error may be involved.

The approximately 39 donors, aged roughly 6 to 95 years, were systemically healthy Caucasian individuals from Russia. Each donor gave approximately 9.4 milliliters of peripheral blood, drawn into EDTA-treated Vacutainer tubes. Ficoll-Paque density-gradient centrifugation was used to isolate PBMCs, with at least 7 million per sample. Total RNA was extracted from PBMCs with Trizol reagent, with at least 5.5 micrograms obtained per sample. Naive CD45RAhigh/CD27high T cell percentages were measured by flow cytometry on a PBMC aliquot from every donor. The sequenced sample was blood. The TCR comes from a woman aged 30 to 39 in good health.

The nucleotides are TGTGCCCGCAGTCTAGCGGGGGGGCCTGGGAATGAGCAGTTCTTC. Its protein reads: CARSLAGGPGNEQFF. The rearranged segments are TRBV2 and TRBJ2-1, and 12 junction bases match TRBD2. CDR1 and CDR2 were assigned from the germline V gene as SNHLY and FYNNEI. The CDR3 sequence holds 15 residues, the cysteine and phenylalanine included. The DNA shown is the 45-base CDR3, in frame from base 1. The reference TRBV2 and TRBJ2-1 proteins fill in what lies around the CDR3, so the full variable domain reads EPEVTQTPSHQVTQMGQEVILRCVPISNHLYFYWYRQILGQKVEFLVSFYNNEISEKSEIFDDQFSVERPDGSNFTLKIRSTKLEDSAMYFCARSLAGGPGNEQFFGPGTRLTVL.